This T cell receptor beta chain was captured by sequencing in a study of T cells after yellow fever vaccination. Overall study findings and caveats: Researchers noted that a small share of clonotypes showed up in both CD4 and CD8 compartments.

Template switching by 5'RACE produced TCR cDNA, adding a universal primer site and UMIs. Each CDR3 protein is one row after TCRdb ran MiXCR on the 5' RACE reads. The sample has a few hundred thousand distinct CDR3 sequences, roughly 8.7% seen once. The CDR3 consists of 14 residues. The V end lost 2 bases, the J end lost 4 bases, and 8 bases lay between the germline ends. Germline V CDR1 and CDR2: SEHNR, FQNEAQ (reference sequence). This clonotype occurred a few times. The antigen is unknown. The input for sequencing was CD4+ T cells sorted from PBMCs, taken 5 days after the yellow fever booster vaccination. The J gene is TRBJ2-2, the V gene TRBV7-9; D may be TRBD2 (5 bases). This TCR derives from a man younger than 35 who received the YFV17D yellow fever vaccine. CDR3 sequence: CASSLLEGTGELFF. CDR3 coding DNA: TGTGCCAGCAGCTTACTAGAGGGCACCGGGGAGCTGTTTTTT.